This T cell receptor beta chain was identified during a study of blood T cells in healthy people across ages. The study drew donors from healthy Caucasian individuals in Russia aged roughly 6 to 90. The ends lost 1 base at V and 1 base at J; junction bases unmatched: 6. The germline gives CDR1 LGHDT, CDR2 YNNKEL (reference sequence). This CDR3 spans 16 amino acids. Then a second PCR, running roughly 7 to 11 cycles, was carried out with a sample-barcoded 5' primer and a J-beta primer mix. TCRdb fed the 5' RACE reads into MiXCR, producing one record per CDR3 protein. The table lists under 2,000,000 distinct CDR3 sequences, about 50% of them singletons.

Sequencing input: blood. This receptor was obtained from a woman aged 40 to 50 in good health. The chain combines TRBV3-1 with TRBJ1-1; 7 bases line up with TRBD1. The CDR3 reads CASSQGQGGSNTEAFF. The DNA for the CDR3 is TGTGCCAGCAGCCAAGGACAGGGTGGGTCGAACACTGAAGCTTTCTTT.